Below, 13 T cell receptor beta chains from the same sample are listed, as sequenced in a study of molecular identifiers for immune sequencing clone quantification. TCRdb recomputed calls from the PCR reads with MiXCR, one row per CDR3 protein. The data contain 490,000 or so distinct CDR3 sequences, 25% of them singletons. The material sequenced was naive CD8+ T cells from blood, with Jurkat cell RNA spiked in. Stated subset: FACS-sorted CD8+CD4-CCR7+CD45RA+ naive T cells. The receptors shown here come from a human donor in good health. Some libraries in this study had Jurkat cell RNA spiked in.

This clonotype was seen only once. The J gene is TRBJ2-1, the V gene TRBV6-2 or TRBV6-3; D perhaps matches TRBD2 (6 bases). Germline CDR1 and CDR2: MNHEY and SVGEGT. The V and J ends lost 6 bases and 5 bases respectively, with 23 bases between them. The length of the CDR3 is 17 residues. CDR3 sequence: CASRPWQGPSVHNEQFF. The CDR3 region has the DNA TGTGCCAGCAGACCCTGGCAAGGTCCTAGCGTTCACAATGAGCAGTTCTTC.

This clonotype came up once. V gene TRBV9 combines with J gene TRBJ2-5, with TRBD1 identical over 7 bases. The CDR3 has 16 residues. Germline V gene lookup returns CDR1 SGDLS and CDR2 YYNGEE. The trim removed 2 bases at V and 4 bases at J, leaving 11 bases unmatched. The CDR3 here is CASSVGTGARGETQYF. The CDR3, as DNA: TGTGCCAGCAGCGTGGGTACAGGGGCGCGTGGAGAGACCCAGTACTTC.

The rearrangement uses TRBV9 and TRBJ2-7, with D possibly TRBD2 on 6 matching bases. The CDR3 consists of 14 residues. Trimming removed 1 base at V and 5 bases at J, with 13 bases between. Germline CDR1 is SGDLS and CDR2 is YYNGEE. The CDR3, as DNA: TGTGCCAGCAGCGTATCGGGGGTGTTAGACGAGCAGTACTTC. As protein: CASSVSGVLDEQYF.

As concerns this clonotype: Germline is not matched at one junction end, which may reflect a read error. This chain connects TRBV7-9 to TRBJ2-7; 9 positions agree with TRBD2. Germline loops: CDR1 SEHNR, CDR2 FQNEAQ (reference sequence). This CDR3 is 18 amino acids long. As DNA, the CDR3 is TGTGCCCGCAGCTTACCCCCAGGCCTAGCGGGGACTAGCTACGCGCAGTACTTC. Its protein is CARSLPPGLAGTSYAQYF.

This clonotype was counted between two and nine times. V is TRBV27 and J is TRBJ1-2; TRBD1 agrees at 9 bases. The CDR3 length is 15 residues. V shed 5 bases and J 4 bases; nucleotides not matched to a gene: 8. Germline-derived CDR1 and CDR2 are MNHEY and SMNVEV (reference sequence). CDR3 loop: CASSALQGAGYGYTF. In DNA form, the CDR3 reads TGTGCCAGCAGTGCGTTACAGGGGGCAGGCTATGGCTACACCTTC.

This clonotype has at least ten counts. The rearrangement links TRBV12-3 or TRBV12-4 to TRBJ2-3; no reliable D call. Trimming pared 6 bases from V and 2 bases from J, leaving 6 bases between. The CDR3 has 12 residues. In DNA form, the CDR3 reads TGTGCCAGCAGGACTGACACAGATACGCAGTATTTT. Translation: CASRTDTDTQYF.

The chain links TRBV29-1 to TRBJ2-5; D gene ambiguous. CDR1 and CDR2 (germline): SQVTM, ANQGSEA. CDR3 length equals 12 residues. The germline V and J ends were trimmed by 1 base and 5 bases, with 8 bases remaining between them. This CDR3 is CSVEAQEETQYF. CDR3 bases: TGCAGCGTTGAAGCCCAAGAGGAGACCCAGTACTTC.

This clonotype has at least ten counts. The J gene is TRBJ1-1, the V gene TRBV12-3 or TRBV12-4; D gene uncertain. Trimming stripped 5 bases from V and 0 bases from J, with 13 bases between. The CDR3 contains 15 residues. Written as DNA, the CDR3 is TGTGCCAGCAGTGAAGACGGACTAATGAACACTGAAGCTTTCTTT. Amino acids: CASSEDGLMNTEAFF.

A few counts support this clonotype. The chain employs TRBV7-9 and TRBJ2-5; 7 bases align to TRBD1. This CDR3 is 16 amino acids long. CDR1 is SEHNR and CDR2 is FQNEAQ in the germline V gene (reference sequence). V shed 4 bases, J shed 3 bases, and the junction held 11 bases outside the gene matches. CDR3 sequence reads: CASSSSPTGAKETQYF. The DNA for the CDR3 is TGTGCCAGCAGCTCGTCCCCCACAGGGGCCAAAGAGACCCAGTACTTC.

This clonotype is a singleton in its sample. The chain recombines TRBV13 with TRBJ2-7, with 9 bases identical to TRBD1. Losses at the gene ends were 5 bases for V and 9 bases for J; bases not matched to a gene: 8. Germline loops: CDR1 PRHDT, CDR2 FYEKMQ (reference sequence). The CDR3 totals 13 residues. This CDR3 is CASSPRQGGAQYF. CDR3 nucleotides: TGTGCCAGCAGCCCCAGACAGGGGGGGGCGCAGTACTTC.

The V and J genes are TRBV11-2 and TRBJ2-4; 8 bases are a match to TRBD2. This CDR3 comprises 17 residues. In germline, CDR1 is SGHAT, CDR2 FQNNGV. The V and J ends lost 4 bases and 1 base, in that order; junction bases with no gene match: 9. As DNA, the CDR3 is TGTGCCAGCAGCTCAGGACTAGCATGGGGTGCCAAAAACATTCAGTACTTC. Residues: CASSSGLAWGAKNIQYF.

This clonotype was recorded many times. The CDR3 DNA sequence: TGCAGTGCCCGAGACAGATTGAACACTGAAGCTTTCTTT. Translating it yields CSARDRLNTEAFF. The J gene is TRBJ1-1, the V gene TRBV20-1, with D possibly TRBD1 on 5 matching bases. Trimming pared 6 bases from V and 0 bases from J, leaving 11 bases between. Looked up from germline, CDR1 is DFQATT and CDR2 is SNEGSKA (reference sequence). The CDR3 totals 13 residues.

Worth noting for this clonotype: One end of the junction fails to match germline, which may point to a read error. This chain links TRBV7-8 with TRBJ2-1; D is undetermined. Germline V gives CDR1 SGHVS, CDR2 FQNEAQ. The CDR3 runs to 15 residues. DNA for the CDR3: TGTGCCAGCAGCTTAACACCCGGGCCCTACAATGAGCAGGTCTTC. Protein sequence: CASSLTPGPYNEQVF.